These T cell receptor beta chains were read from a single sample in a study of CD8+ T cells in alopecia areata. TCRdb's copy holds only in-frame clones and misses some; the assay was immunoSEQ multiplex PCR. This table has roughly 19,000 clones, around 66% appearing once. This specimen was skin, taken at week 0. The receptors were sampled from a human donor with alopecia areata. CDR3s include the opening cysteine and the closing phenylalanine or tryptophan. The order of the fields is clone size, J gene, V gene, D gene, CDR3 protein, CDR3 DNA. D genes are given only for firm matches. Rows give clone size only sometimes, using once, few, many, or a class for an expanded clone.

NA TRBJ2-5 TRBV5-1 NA CASSFKGPGQETQYF TGTGCCAGCAGCTTCAAGGGGCCGGGACAAGAGACCCAGTACTTC
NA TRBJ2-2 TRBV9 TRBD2 CASSATGGTNTGELFF TGTGCCAGCAGCGCTACCGGGGGGACCAACACCGGGGAGCTGTTTTTT
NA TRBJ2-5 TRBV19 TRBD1 CASSPPWGQGRETQYF TGTGCCAGTAGTCCCCCGTGGGGACAGGGAAGAGAGACCCAGTACTTC
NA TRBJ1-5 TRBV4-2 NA CASSQDVGERSQPQHF TGTGCCAGCAGCCAAGATGTCGGGGAGCGGAGTCAGCCCCAGCATTTT
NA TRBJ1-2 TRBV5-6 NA CASSFTGGPNYGYTF TGTGCCAGCAGCTTTACAGGAGGGCCTAACTATGGCTACACCTTC
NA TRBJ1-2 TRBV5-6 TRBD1 CASSGRDRDHGYTF TGTGCCAGCAGCGGCCGGGACAGGGATCATGGCTACACCTTC
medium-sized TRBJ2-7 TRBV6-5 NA CATTQGPLYEQYF TGTGCGACAACTCAGGGGCCCCTCTACGAGCAGTACTTC
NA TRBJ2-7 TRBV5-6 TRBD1 CASSFRQGAYEQYF TGTGCCAGCAGCTTCCGACAGGGGGCCTACGAGCAGTACTTC
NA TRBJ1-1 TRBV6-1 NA CASSVGPGAEAFF TGTGCCAGCAGCGTAGGCCCAGGTGCTGAAGCTTTCTTT
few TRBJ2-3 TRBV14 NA CASSSSFSVTDTQYF TGTGCCAGCAGCTCCTCGTTCTCGGTCACAGATACGCAGTATTTT
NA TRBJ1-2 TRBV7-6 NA CASSSGEFTGYTF TGTGCCAGCAGCTCCGGTGAATTTACTGGCTACACCTTC
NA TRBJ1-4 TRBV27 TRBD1 CASSIDRDLGRKLFF TGTGCCAGCAGTATAGACAGGGACCTCGGGAGAAAACTGTTTTTT
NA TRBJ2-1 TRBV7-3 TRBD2 CASSLRAGGPNEQFF TGTGCCAGCAGCTTAAGAGCGGGGGGGCCCAATGAGCAGTTCTTC
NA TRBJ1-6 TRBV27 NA CASNPGAGARDSPLHF TGTGCCAGCAATCCCGGTGCGGGGGCGCGTGATTCACCCCTCCACTTT
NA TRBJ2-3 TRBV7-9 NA CASSSGYMDTQYF TGTGCCAGCAGCTCTGGCTATATGGATACGCAGTATTTT
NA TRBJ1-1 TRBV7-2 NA CASSRTATEAFF TGTGCCAGCAGCCGGACCGCTACTGAAGCTTTCTTT
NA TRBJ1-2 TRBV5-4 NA CASSPKIESYGYTF TGTGCCAGCAGCCCAAAAATAGAGAGCTATGGCTACACCTTC
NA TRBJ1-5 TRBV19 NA CASSIVRDPTGNQPQHF TGTGCCAGTAGTATAGTCCGGGACCCCACGGGCAATCAGCCCCAGCATTTT
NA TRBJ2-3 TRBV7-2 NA CASSLYGSKTIDTQYF TGTGCCAGCAGCTTATACGGCTCGAAAACCATAGATACGCAGTATTTT
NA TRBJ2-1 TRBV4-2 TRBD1 CASSQADRANEQFF TGTGCCAGCAGCCAAGCGGACAGGGCAAATGAGCAGTTCTTC
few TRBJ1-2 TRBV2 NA CASSESSYGYTF TGTGCCAGCAGTGAATCGAGCTATGGCTACACCTTC
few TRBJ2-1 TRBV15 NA CATSRDQWPGKTYNEQFF TGTGCCACCAGCAGAGACCAGTGGCCAGGGAAAACTTACAATGAGCAGTTCTTC
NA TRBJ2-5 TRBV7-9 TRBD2 CASSLAWPSGRYQETQYF TGTGCCAGCAGCTTAGCGTGGCCTAGCGGGAGGTACCAAGAGACCCAGTACTTC
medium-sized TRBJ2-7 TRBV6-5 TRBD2 CASRTSGGAYEQYF TGTGCCAGCAGAACTAGCGGGGGGGCCTACGAGCAGTACTTC
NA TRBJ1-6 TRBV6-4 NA CASAGDGNSPLHF TGTGCCAGCGCAGGGGACGGGAATTCACCCCTCCACTTT
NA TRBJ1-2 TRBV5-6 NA CASSLYSNGYTF TGTGCCAGCAGCTTGTACAGTAATGGCTACACCTTC
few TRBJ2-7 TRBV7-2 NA CASSLKTYEQYF TGTGCCAGCAGCTTAAAAACCTACGAGCAGTACTTC